This entry lists 13 T cell receptor beta chains sequenced from one sample in a study of shared clonotypes between healthy human individuals. Repertoires were generated with immunoSEQ multiplex PCR, while TCRdb's copy carries only in-frame clones and drops some. The sample lists about 2 million clones; 85% to 95% were seen once. The sample consisted of naive CD4+ T cells sorted from blood. Subset: CD45RA+ positively selected. These TCRs come from a young man in good health.

V usage is TRBV18 and J usage is TRBJ1-6; D may be TRBD1 (5 bases). CDR3 size: 15 residues. V lost 3 bases, J lost 5 bases, and 11 bases lay in between. Germline values: CDR1 KGHSH, CDR2 LQKENI. CDR3 sequence (DNA): TGTGCCAGCTCACCTGGGGGGGTTGATAATTCACCCCTCCACTTT. It encodes CASSPGGVDNSPLHF.

This chain uses TRBV28 with TRBJ1-6; D remains unclear. CDR1 and CDR2 (germline): MDHEN, SYDVKM. The V gene lost 4 bases and the J gene lost 8 bases, with 12 bases spanning the gap. The CDR3 covers 14 residues. The CDR3: CASSSGPSYSPLHF. The DNA of the CDR3 is TGTGCCAGCAGTTCCGGGCCTTCCTATTCACCCCTCCACTTT.

The rearrangement uses TRBV7-2 and TRBJ2-5; 8 bases line up with TRBD2. With 1 base clipped from V and 4 bases from J, the junction kept 5 bases outside the gene matches. The CDR3 consists of 15 residues. CDR1 SGHTA and CDR2 FQGNSA come from the germline V gene. CDR3 bases: TGTGCCAGCAGCTTAGTGGCCCGGGGGGGAGAGACCCAGTACTTC. Its translation: CASSLVARGGETQYF.

This chain links TRBV10-3 with TRBJ1-6; D is undetermined. This CDR3 has 16 amino acids. Germline V gene sequence: CDR1 ENHRY, CDR2 SYGVKD. Trimming took 3 bases from V and 2 from J, leaving 11 bases between them. The CDR3, as DNA: TGTGCCATCAGTGAAAGGGAGAGCCCCTATAATTCACCCCTCCACTTT. It encodes CAISERESPYNSPLHF.

V gene TRBV5-4 combines with J gene TRBJ1-5; possible D gene TRBD1, 5 bases. The V end was cut by 0 bases, the J end by 11 bases, with 12 bases between. This CDR3 comprises 13 residues. Per germline, CDR1 SGHNT and CDR2 YYREEE (reference sequence). CDR3 region: CASSLGREGTQHF. The CDR3 DNA reads as TGTGCCAGCAGCTTGGGGAGGGAGGGGACCCAGCATTTT.

The chain recombines TRBV30 with TRBJ2-7; 9 nucleotides align to TRBD1. V shed 2 bases, J shed 3 bases, and the junction held 2 bases outside the gene matches. CDR1 is GTSNPN and CDR2 is SVGIG in the germline V gene (reference sequence). This CDR3 has 13 residues. CDR3 region: CAWSQTGGYEQYF. The CDR3 DNA follows: TGTGCCTGGAGTCAGACAGGGGGCTACGAGCAGTACTTC. The full variable domain, rest sourced from reference TRBV30 and TRBJ2-7, is SQTIHQWPATLVQPVGSPLSLECTVEGTSNPNLYWYRQAAGRGLQLLFYSVGIGQISSEVPQNLSASRPQDRQFILSSKKLLLSDSGFYLCAWSQTGGYEQYFGPGTRLTVT.

This clone was found once. J is TRBJ1-5 and V is TRBV7-9, with TRBD1 matching 7 bases. The CDR3 covers 17 residues. Germline assignment: CDR1 SEHNR and CDR2 FQNEAQ (reference sequence). The J segment lost 1 base and the V segment lost 4 bases, leaving 10 bases of the junction unmatched. The CDR3 DNA reads TGTGCCAGCAGCTCAAGTCGGTGGGGACAGAGCAATCAGCCCCAGCATTTT. This encodes CASSSSRWGQSNQPQHF.

This clone has just one count. The chain combines TRBV7-6 with TRBJ2-1, with D hard to call. This CDR3 comprises 13 residues. The germline gives CDR1 SGHVS, CDR2 FNYEAQ. V lost 5 bases to trimming and J lost 10 bases, with 15 bases between them. The CDR3 bases are TGTGCCAGCAGCCTAGAACTCGCCGCGGAGCAGTTCTTC. Translated, it gives CASSLELAAEQFF.

The J gene is TRBJ2-1, the V gene TRBV5-6; 11 bases are a match to TRBD2. Germline-derived CDR1 and CDR2 are SGHDT and YYEEEE. V lost 4 bases, J lost 1 base, and 7 bases stayed unmatched. This CDR3 region has 17 residues. The CDR3 sequence is CASSLSGRAPSYNEQFF. The CDR3, as DNA: TGTGCCAGCAGCCTTAGCGGGAGGGCCCCTTCCTACAATGAGCAGTTCTTC. The full variable domain, in which reference TRBV5-6 and TRBJ2-1 provide the parts outside the CDR3, is DAGVTQSPTHLIKTRGQQVTLRCSPKSGHDTVSWYQQALGQGPQFIFQYYEEEERQRGNFPDRFSGHQFPNYSSELNVNALLLGDSALYLCASSLSGRAPSYNEQFFGPGTRLTVL.

Only one count was recorded for this clone. The rearrangement uses TRBV4-3 and TRBJ2-7; 7 bases agree with TRBD1. The CDR3 runs to 15 residues. Germline assignment: CDR1 LGHNA and CDR2 YSLEER. The trim removed 3 bases at V and 2 bases at J, leaving 7 bases unmatched. CDR3 sequence reads: CASSQDRISTYEQYF. The DNA of the CDR3 is TGCGCCAGCAGCCAGGACAGGATATCGACCTACGAGCAGTACTTC.

This clone showed up just a few times. Other DNA sequences from this sample encode an identical CDR3 as well. This chain connects TRBV5-1 to TRBJ1-3, with unresolved D. The V end was cut by 0 bases, the J end by 0 bases, with 7 bases between. The CDR3 loop spans 15 amino acids. Germline values: CDR1 SGHRS, CDR2 YFSETQ. CDR3 sequence: CASSLEASSGNTIYF. DNA for the CDR3: TGCGCCAGCAGCTTGGAGGCGAGCTCTGGAAACACCATATATTTT.

On this clone itself: Within the sample, other DNA sequences also encode this same CDR3. The V gene is TRBV10-1, the J gene TRBJ2-7; 10 bases match TRBD1. J gave up 1 base and V 3 bases, and 3 bases lay outside the gene matches. The length of the CDR3 is 15 residues. CDR1 WNHNN and CDR2 SYGVQD come from the germline V gene (reference sequence). The CDR3 coding sequence is TGCGCCAGCAGTGACCCGGGACAGGGGTCCTACGAGCAGTACTTC. This gives the protein CASSDPGQGSYEQYF.

The V call is TRBV28, the J call TRBJ1-1, with a possible D match to TRBD1 (5 bases). Germline lookup yields CDR1 MDHEN and CDR2 SYDVKM. Trimming cost V 7 bases and J 4 bases, with 16 bases left between them. This CDR3 has 14 amino acids. The CDR3 nucleotides read TGTGCCAGCACCCAAAACGGGGGGGTCACTGAAGCTTTCTTT. Protein: CASTQNGGVTEAFF.